Listed below are T cell receptor beta chains from one sample, sequenced in a study of shared T cell receptors in the human thymus. TCRdb's table, derived via immunoSEQ multiplex PCR, lists solely in-frame clones and lacks some. The sample lists approximately 660,000 clones, roughly 90% occurring once. The same sample was also studied in work on human thymus T cells.

Specimen: thymocytes. These receptors were collected from a boy less than two years old with a congenital heart defect. Each CDR3 is given with its conserved first and last residue. D genes are given only for firm matches. Size is stated for part of the rows, as once, few or many counts, or as a class when the clone is expanded.

j_gene: TRBJ2-7; v_gene: TRBV7-7; d_gene: TRBD1; abundance: NA; CDR3nt: TGTGCCAGCAGCTTAGGCACAGGGGGAAACTACGAGCAGTACTTC; CDR3aa: CASSLGTGGNYEQYF
j_gene: TRBJ2-3; v_gene: TRBV7-6; d_gene: TRBD2; abundance: NA; CDR3nt: TGTGCCAGCAGCTTAGCGCTGACTAGCGGGAGGGCTACAGATACGCAGTATTTT; CDR3aa: CASSLALTSGRATDTQYF
j_gene: TRBJ2-3; v_gene: TRBV2; d_gene: NA; abundance: NA; CDR3nt: TGTGCCAGCAGAGTTGAGGCGGGGCCCTACACAGATACGCAGTATTTT; CDR3aa: CASRVEAGPYTDTQYF
j_gene: TRBJ2-7; v_gene: TRBV30; d_gene: TRBD2; abundance: NA; CDR3nt: TGTGCCTGGACCCCGACTAGCGGGAGGCGCGAGCAGTACTTC; CDR3aa: CAWTPTSGRREQYF
j_gene: TRBJ1-4; v_gene: TRBV5-6; d_gene: NA; abundance: NA; CDR3nt: TGTGCCAGCAGCTCCAGGGGTCGGATAAGCGAAAAACTGTTTTTT; CDR3aa: CASSSRGRISEKLFF
j_gene: TRBJ2-3; v_gene: TRBV6-4; d_gene: TRBD2; abundance: NA; CDR3nt: TGTGCCAGCAGTGATAATAATCGGACTAGCGGGAGGCTGGATACGCAGTATTTT; CDR3aa: CASSDNNRTSGRLDTQYF
j_gene: TRBJ1-1; v_gene: TRBV29-1; d_gene: TRBD1; abundance: NA; CDR3nt: TGCAGCTTTAGACAGGGCACTGAAGCTTTCTTT; CDR3aa: CSFRQGTEAFF
j_gene: TRBJ2-7; v_gene: TRBV27; d_gene: NA; abundance: NA; CDR3nt: TGTGCCAGCAGCCTTATTGGACTTTCCTACGAGCAGTACTTC; CDR3aa: CASSLIGLSYEQYF
j_gene: TRBJ2-5; v_gene: TRBV27; d_gene: TRBD2; abundance: NA; CDR3nt: TGTGCCAGCAGTCCTACTAGGACTAGTGGGAAAGAGACCCAGTACTTC; CDR3aa: CASSPTRTSGKETQYF
j_gene: TRBJ2-7; v_gene: TRBV30; d_gene: TRBD2; abundance: once; CDR3nt: TGTGCCTGGAGTGTACTGCTAGCGGGGACTTACGAGCAGTACTTC; CDR3aa: CAWSVLLAGTYEQYF
j_gene: TRBJ2-3; v_gene: TRBV4-3; d_gene: NA; abundance: NA; CDR3nt: TGCGCCAGCAGCCAACGGACTAGAGGGGGAAACACAGATACGCAGTATTTT; CDR3aa: CASSQRTRGGNTDTQYF
j_gene: TRBJ2-1; v_gene: TRBV5-4; d_gene: TRBD2; abundance: NA; CDR3nt: TGTGCCAGCAGCACCGATAGCGGGAGAGGGAGACAGGGAGAAGGCAATGAGCAGTTCTTC; CDR3aa: CASSTDSGRGRQGEGNEQFF
j_gene: TRBJ2-5; v_gene: TRBV6-4; d_gene: TRBD2; abundance: NA; CDR3nt: TGTGCCAGCAGTGACTCGATCGGGGGGGGTGAGGAGACCCAGTACTTC; CDR3aa: CASSDSIGGGEETQYF
j_gene: TRBJ2-7; v_gene: TRBV12-5; d_gene: NA; abundance: NA; CDR3nt: TGTGCTAGTGGTTTGGATAAAGACCGGGACTCCTACGAGCAGTACTTC; CDR3aa: CASGLDKDRDSYEQYF